This TCR beta chain was sequenced during a study of CD8+ T cells in alopecia areata. Samples from alopecia areata patients were lesional scalp punch biopsies and peripheral blood. The CDR3 consists of 13 residues. The V end was cut by 0 bases, the J end by 8 bases, with 8 bases between. Germline CDR1 and CDR2: SGHDT and YYEEEE. The sequencing template was cDNA reverse transcribed from extracted RNA. Sequenced by immunoSEQ multiplex PCR; TCRdb stores in-frame clones only, minus some. The data show approximately 140,000 clones, with around 47% seen just once and approximately 6.6% held by the top ten. The sequenced material came from CD4+ T cells sorted from blood. The receptor was isolated from a human donor with alopecia areata. The rearrangement uses TRBV5-6 and TRBJ1-4, with D unclear. The CDR3 sequence: CASSLDSSEKLFF. The CDR3, as DNA: TGTGCCAGCAGCTTGGACAGCTCCGAAAAACTGTTTTTT.